Presented here are 18 T cell receptor beta chains from one specimen sequenced in a study of cytomegalovirus exposure and HLA in healthy donors. The PCR employed 60 Vbeta primers together with 13 Jbeta primers. The method was immunoSEQ multiplex PCR; TCRdb's version includes in-frame clones alone and lacks a portion of them. The sample consists of 150,000 to 200,000 clones, around 85% of them appearing once. The sequencing sample was made of PBMCs. These receptor sequences come from a boy aged 2 to 10 in good health and CMV-seronegative.

This chain joins TRBV19 and TRBJ1-1; 9 nucleotides agree with TRBD1. Germline-derived CDR1 and CDR2 are LNHDA and SQIVND (reference sequence). The CDR3 extends over 15 amino acids. The V segment lost 3 bases and the J segment 1 base; nucleotides outside the gene matches: 3. CDR3 residues: CASSIRGQGNTEAFF. The CDR3 region has the DNA TGTGCCAGTAGTATCCGGGGACAGGGGAACACTGAAGCTTTCTTT.

The J gene is TRBJ2-7, the V gene TRBV5-6; tentatively, D is TRBD1 (5 bases). Germline V gives CDR1 SGHDT, CDR2 YYEEEE. V was cut by 0 bases and J by 1 base, with 11 bases left in between. The CDR3 has 15 residues. This CDR3 reads CASSLGAGQSYEQYV. DNA for the CDR3: TGTGCCAGCAGCTTGGGGGCAGGGCAGTCCTACGAGCAGTACGTC.

The gene calls are TRBV28 and TRBJ1-6; tentatively, D is TRBD1 (5 bases). V lost 2 bases and J 8 bases, leaving 13 bases between the germline ends. The germline V gene has CDR1 MDHEN and CDR2 SYDVKM. The CDR3 is 15 residues long. The CDR3 region has the DNA TGTGCCAGCAGTTTAGCGGAGGGGTTGCATTCACCCCTCCACTTT. It codes for CASSLAEGLHSPLHF.

The chain joins TRBV6-6 to TRBJ2-7; 8 bases map to TRBD1. Germline V gives CDR1 MNHNY, CDR2 SVGAGI (reference sequence). CDR3 length equals 14 residues. The J segment lost 4 bases and the V segment lost 5 bases, leaving 7 bases of the junction unmatched. This chain's CDR3 is CASSKDRGSYEQYV. The CDR3 DNA follows: TGTGCCAGCAGTAAAGACAGGGGATCTTACGAGCAGTACGTC.

This clone turned up a few times. The CDR3 reads CAYLPPVWGQFKETQYF. CDR3 sequence (DNA): TGTGCTTATCTCCCCCCGGTTTGGGGACAGTTCAAAGAGACCCAGTACTTC. This rearrangement joins TRBV12-2 to TRBJ2-5; whether TRBD1, the table's D call, matches the DNA was not checked. TRBV12-2 is a listed pseudogene. This CDR3 has 17 amino acids.

The CDR3 DNA reads TGTGCCAGCAGGACTAGCGGGAGCGGTACAGATACGCAGTATTTT. This encodes CASRTSGSGTDTQYF. This chain uses TRBV6-1 with TRBJ2-3, with 12 bases identical to TRBD2. The CDR3 sequence is 15 residues long. Germline values: CDR1 MNHNS, CDR2 SASEGT. V shed 6 bases, J shed 3 bases, and the junction held 4 bases outside the gene matches.

The genes are TRBV6-4 and TRBJ2-1; 8 nucleotides line up with TRBD2. The V gene's germline CDR1 is MRHNA and CDR2 SNTAGT. V dropped 4 bases and J dropped 4; count of bases not matched to a gene: 6. The CDR3 length is 15 residues. The CDR3 reads CASSALPGGYNEQFF. Written as DNA, the CDR3 is TGTGCCAGCAGTGCCCTCCCGGGAGGGTACAATGAGCAGTTCTTC.

V is TRBV2 and J is TRBJ2-2; the D gene is possibly TRBD2 (5 bases). Germline CDR1 reads SNHLY; CDR2 reads FYNNEI. V was shortened by 3 bases and J by 7 bases, with 6 bases between the two germline ends. CDR3 length: 12 amino acids. DNA for the CDR3: TGTGCCAGCAGTGACCGGGGCGGGGAGCTGTTTTTT. Its protein is CASSDRGGELFF.

The gene calls are TRBV10-3 and TRBJ2-2; maybe TRBD1 (6 bases). The CDR3 runs to 14 residues. Germline CDR1 is ENHRY and CDR2 is SYGVKD. V lost 6 bases and J 2 bases, leaving 10 bases between the germline ends. CDR3 sequence: CAIRGTQNTGELFF. For the CDR3, the DNA is TGTGCCATCAGGGGGACACAAAACACCGGGGAGCTGTTTTTT.

J is TRBJ2-1 and V is TRBV10-3, with TRBD2 matching over 7 bases. J lost 7 bases, V lost 2 bases, and 2 bases had no gene match. CDR1 and CDR2 (germline): ENHRY, SYGVKD. The length of the CDR3 is 13 residues. The CDR3 DNA follows: TGTGCCATCAGTGAGGAGGGAGGGAATGAGCAGTTCTTC. This sequence encodes CAISEEGGNEQFF.

This rearrangement joins TRBV2 to TRBJ1-6; D uncertain. This CDR3 is built from 13 residues. Germline loops: CDR1 SNHLY, CDR2 FYNNEI. V was pared by 8 bases and J by 9 bases, with 14 bases between. The CDR3 here is CASGDGGSSPLHF. The CDR3 bases are TGTGCCAGCGGAGACGGAGGATCTTCACCCCTCCACTTT.

The V gene is TRBV7-9, the J gene TRBJ2-2; 11 nucleotides align to TRBD2. The CDR3 loop spans 18 amino acids. The V segment lost 5 bases and the J segment 1 base; nucleotides outside the gene matches: 9. CDR1 is SEHNR, CDR2 FQNEAQ, per germline (reference sequence). The CDR3 is CASSPKLAGVLNTGELFF. CDR3 nucleotide sequence: TGTGCCAGCAGCCCCAAACTAGCGGGAGTCCTGAACACCGGGGAGCTGTTTTTT.

This clone was seen only once. The J gene is TRBJ2-5, the V gene TRBV5-4, with 8 bases lining up with TRBD2. The CDR3 has 15 residues. Unmatched junction bases numbered 10, after V lost 4 bases and J lost 5 bases. CDR1 is SGHNT and CDR2 is YYREEE in the germline V gene (reference sequence). The CDR3 DNA sequence: TGTGCCAGCAGCCGGGTCGCGGGGGGTGCCGAGACCCAGTACTTC. This encodes CASSRVAGGAETQYF. The full variable domain, in which reference TRBV5-4 and TRBJ2-5 provide the parts outside the CDR3, is ETGVTQSPTHLIKTRGQQVTLRCSSQSGHNTVSWYQQALGQGPQFIFQYYREEENGRGNFPPRFSGLQFPNYSSELNVNALELDDSALYLCASSRVAGGAETQYFGPGTRLLVL.

This chain links TRBV9 with TRBJ2-1; no clear D. This CDR3 has 13 amino acids. Trimming took off 4 bases at V and 0 bases at J, with 5 bases between the two ends. Per the germline V gene, CDR1 is SGDLS and CDR2 is YYNGEE. In DNA form, the CDR3 reads TGTGCCAGCAGCCTGAGCTCCTACAATGAGCAGTTCTTC. Encoded protein: CASSLSSYNEQFF.

The sample holds one count of this clone. This rearrangement joins TRBV6-1 to TRBJ1-1; 9 nucleotides match TRBD1. The CDR3 is made up of 13 amino acids. V shed 2 bases and J 12 bases; nucleotides not matched to a gene: 7. Looked up from germline, CDR1 is MNHNS and CDR2 is SASEGT. In nucleotides, the CDR3 is TGTGCCAGCAGTGAAACCCCACAGGGGGCGACTTTCTTT. Amino acids: CASSETPQGATFF.

V and J are TRBV7-5 and TRBJ2-5; the listed D gene, TRBD2, was not tested against the DNA. TRBV7-5 is a known pseudogene. This CDR3 comprises 11 residues. The CDR3 loop is CASNLFETQYF. The CDR3 DNA sequence: TGTGCCAGCAACTTGTTCGAGACCCAGTACTTC.

The gene calls are TRBV28 and TRBJ1-2; 7 bases map to TRBD1. CDR3 size: 14 residues. Germline CDR1 MDHEN, CDR2 SYDVKM. The V and J ends lost 6 bases and 4 bases, in that order; junction bases with no gene match: 8. The CDR3, as DNA: TGTGCCAGCAGCCGGACGACAGGGAGCTATGGCTACACCTTC. Protein product: CASSRTTGSYGYTF.

The chain combines TRBV30 with TRBJ1-2; D is perhaps TRBD1 (5 bases). Germline CDR1 GTSNPN, CDR2 SVGIG (reference sequence). This CDR3 has 13 amino acids. The V end was cut by 0 bases, the J end by 8 bases, with 13 bases between. This chain's CDR3 is CAWSVWGVGGYTF. CDR3 coding DNA: TGTGCCTGGAGTGTGTGGGGCGTGGGAGGCTACACCTTC.